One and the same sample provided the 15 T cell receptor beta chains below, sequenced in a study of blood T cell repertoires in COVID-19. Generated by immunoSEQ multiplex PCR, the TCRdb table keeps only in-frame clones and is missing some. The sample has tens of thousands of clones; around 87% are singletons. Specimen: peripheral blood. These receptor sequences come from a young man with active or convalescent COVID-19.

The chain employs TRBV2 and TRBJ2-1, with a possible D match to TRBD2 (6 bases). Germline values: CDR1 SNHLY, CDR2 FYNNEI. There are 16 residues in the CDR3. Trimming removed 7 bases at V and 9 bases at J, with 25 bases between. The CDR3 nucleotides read TGTGCCAGCAAACTGGGTGGGCTAGCGACTTATGTTGAGCAGTTCTTC. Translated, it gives CASKLGGLATYVEQFF. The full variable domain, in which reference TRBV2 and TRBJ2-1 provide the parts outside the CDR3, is EPEVTQTPSHQVTQMGQEVILRCVPISNHLYFYWYRQILGQKVEFLVSFYNNEISEKSEIFDDQFSVERPDGSNFTLKIRSTKLEDSAMYFCASKLGGLATYVEQFFGPGTRLTVL.

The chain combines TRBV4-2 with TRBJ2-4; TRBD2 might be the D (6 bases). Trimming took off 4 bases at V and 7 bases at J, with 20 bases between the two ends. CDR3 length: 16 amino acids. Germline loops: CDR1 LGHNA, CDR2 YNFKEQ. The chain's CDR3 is CASSRARGTDGNIQYF. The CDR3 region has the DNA TGTGCCAGCAGCCGGGCGCGGGGTACGGATGGGAACATTCAGTACTTC.

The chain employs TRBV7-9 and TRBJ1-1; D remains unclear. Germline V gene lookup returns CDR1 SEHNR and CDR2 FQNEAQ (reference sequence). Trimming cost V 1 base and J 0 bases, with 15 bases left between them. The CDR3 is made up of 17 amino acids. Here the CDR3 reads CASSLGAGRGLNTEAFF. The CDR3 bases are TGTGCCAGCAGCTTAGGAGCGGGGAGAGGACTGAACACTGAAGCTTTCTTT.

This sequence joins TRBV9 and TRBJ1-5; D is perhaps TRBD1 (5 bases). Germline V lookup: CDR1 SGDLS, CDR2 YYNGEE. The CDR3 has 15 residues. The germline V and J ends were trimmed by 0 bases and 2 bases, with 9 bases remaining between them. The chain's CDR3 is CASSVDGRGNQPQHF. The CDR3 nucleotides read TGTGCCAGCAGCGTAGACGGCAGGGGCAATCAGCCCCAGCATTTT. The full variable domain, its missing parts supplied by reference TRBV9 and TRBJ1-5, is DSGVTQTPKHLITATGQRVTLRCSPRSGDLSVYWYQQSLDQGLQFLIQYYNGEERAKGNILERFSAQQFPDLHSELNLSSLELGDSALYFCASSVDGRGNQPQHFGDGTRLSIL.

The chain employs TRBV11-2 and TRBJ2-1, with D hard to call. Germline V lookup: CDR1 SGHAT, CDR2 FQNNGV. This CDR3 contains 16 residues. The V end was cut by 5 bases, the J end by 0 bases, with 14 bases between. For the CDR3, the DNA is TGTGCCAGCAGCCTATTGTTGTCCCTCTCCTACAATGAGCAGTTCTTC. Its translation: CASSLLLSLSYNEQFF.

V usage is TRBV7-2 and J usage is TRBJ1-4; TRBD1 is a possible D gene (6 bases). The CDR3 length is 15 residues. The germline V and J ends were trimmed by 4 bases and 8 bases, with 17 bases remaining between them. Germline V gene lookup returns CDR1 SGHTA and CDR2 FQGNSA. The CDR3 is CASSSTGKREEKLFF. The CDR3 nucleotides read TGTGCCAGCAGCTCAACAGGGAAGAGGGAAGAAAAACTGTTTTTT. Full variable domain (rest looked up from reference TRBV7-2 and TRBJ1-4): GAGVSQSPSNKVTEKGKDVELRCDPISGHTALYWYRQSLGQGLEFLIYFQGNSAPDKSGLPSDRFSAERTGGSVSTLTIQRTQQEDSAVYLCASSSTGKREEKLFFGSGTQLSVL.

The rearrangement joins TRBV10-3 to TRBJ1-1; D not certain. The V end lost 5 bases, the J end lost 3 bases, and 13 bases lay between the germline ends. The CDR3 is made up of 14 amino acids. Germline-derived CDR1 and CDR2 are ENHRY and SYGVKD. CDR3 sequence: CAISRSGDDTEAFF. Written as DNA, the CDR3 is TGTGCCATCAGTCGTTCGGGAGATGACACTGAAGCTTTCTTT.

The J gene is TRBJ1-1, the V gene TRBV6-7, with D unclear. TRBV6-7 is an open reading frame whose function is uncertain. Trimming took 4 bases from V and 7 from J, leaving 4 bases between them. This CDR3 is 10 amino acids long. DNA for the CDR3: TGTGCCAGCAGTTTATATGAAGCTTTCTTT. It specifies CASSLYEAFF.

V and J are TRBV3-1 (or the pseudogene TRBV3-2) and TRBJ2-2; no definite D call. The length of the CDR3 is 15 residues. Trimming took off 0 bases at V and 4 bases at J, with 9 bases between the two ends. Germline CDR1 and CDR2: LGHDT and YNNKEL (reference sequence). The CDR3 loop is CASSQDPTSTGELFF. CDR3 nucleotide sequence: TGTGCCAGCAGCCAAGATCCCACGAGCACCGGGGAGCTGTTTTTT.

This CDR3 reads CASSWNDRLYGYTF. The DNA of the CDR3 is TGTGCCAGCAGCTGGAATGACAGGCTCTATGGCTACACCTTC. The chain combines TRBV5-6 with TRBJ1-2; weak D call: TRBD1 (6 bases). Deletions cut 3 bases from V and 4 bases from J, with 13 bases between. The CDR3 totals 14 residues. Germline V CDR1 and CDR2: SGHDT, YYEEEE.

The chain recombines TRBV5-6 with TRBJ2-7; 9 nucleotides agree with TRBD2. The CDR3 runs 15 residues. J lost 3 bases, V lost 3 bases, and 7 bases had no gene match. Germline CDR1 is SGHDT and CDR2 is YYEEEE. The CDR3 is CASSSFGGGGYEQYF. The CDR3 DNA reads TGTGCCAGCAGCTCCTTCGGCGGGGGGGGCTACGAGCAGTACTTC.

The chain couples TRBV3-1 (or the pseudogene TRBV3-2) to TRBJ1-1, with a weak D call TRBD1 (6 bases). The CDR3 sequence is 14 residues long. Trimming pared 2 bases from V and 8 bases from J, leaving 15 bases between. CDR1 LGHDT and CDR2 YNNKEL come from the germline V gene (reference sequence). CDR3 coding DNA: TGTGCCAGCAGCCAAAGGGGACAAACAAAGGAAGCTTTCTTT. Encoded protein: CASSQRGQTKEAFF.

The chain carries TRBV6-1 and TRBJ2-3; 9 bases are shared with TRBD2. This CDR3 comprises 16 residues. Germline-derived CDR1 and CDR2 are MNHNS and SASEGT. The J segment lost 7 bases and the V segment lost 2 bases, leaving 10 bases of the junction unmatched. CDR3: CASSELAGGPGNTQYF. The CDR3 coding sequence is TGTGCCAGCAGTGAATTGGCGGGAGGGCCGGGAAATACGCAGTATTTT.

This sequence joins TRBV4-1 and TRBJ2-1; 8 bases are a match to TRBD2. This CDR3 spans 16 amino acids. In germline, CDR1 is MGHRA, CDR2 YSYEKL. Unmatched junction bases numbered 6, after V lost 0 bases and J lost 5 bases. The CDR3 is CASSQDRAGAHNEQFF. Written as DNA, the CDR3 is TGCGCCAGCAGCCAAGATCGAGCGGGGGCTCACAATGAGCAGTTCTTC.

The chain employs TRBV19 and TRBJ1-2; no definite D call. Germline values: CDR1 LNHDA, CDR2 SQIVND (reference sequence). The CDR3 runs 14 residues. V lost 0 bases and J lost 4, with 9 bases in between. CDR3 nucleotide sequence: TGTGCCAGTAGTATAGAGGAGGGAAGCTATGGCTACACCTTC. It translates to CASSIEEGSYGYTF.